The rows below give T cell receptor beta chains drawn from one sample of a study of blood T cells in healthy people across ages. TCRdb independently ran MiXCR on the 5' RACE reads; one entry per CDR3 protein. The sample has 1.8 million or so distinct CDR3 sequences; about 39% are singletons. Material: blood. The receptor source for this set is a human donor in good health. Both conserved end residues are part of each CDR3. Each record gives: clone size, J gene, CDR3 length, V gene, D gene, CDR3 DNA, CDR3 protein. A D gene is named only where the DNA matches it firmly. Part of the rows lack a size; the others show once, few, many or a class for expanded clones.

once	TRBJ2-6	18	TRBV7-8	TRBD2	TGTGCCAGCAGCCCCGCGGGGGGATGGAGCTCTGGGGCCAACGTCCTGACTTTC	CASSPAGGWSSGANVLTF
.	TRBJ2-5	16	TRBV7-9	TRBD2	TGTGCCAGCAGCTTTAGCGGGGGCCGCCGGTATGAGACCCAGTACTTC	CASSFSGGRRYETQYF
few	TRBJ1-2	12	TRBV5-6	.	TGTGCCAGCAGCTTGGCAGTATCGGGCTACACCTTC	CASSLAVSGYTF
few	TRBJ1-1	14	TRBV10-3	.	TGTGCCATCAGTGAGTCTTTCGGGGTCACTGAAGCTTTCTTT	CAISESFGVTEAFF
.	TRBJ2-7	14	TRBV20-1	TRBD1	TGCAGTGCTGTACCCGGGACAGGGGGAGAGGAGCAGTACTTC	CSAVPGTGGEEQYF
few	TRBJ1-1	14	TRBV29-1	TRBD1	TGCAGCGTAGGACAGGGGGCTTTGAACACTGAAGCTTTCTTT	CSVGQGALNTEAFF
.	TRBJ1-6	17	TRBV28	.	TGTGCCAGCAGTCCCAGCCCGACATGGAAGGCCTATTCACCCCTCCACTTT	CASSPSPTWKAYSPLHF
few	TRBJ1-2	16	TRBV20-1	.	TGCAGTGCTAGAGACCGTCCAACCCGGCCGGGCTATGGCTACACCTTC	CSARDRPTRPGYGYTF
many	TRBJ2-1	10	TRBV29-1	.	TGCAGCGTTGGTTACAATGAGCAGTTCTTC	CSVGYNEQFF
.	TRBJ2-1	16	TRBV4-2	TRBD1	TGTGCCAGCAGCCACGAGAGCCGGGACAGGGTCCATGAGCAGTTCTTC	CASSHESRDRVHEQFF
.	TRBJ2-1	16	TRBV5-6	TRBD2	TGTGCCAGCAGCGGGGACTACGGGAACTCCTACAATGAGCAGTTCTTC	CASSGDYGNSYNEQFF
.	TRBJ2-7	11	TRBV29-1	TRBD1	TGCAGCGTATACTACAGGGGGGAGCAGTACTTC	CSVYYRGEQYF
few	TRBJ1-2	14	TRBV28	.	TGTGCCAGCAGTTTATCTGACGTAAACTATGGCTACACCTTC	CASSLSDVNYGYTF
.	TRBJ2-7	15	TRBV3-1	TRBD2	TGTGCCAGCAGCCAAGATCAGCTAGCGGGGGGTCGGCAGTACTTC	CASSQDQLAGGRQYF
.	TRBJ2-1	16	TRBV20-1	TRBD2	TGCAGTACTAGAGCTGGGGCTAGCGGGGTCTATGCTGAGCAGTTCTTC	CSTRAGASGVYAEQFF
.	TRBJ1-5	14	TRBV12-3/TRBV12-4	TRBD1	TGTGCCAGCAGTCCACAGGGGGATGCTCAGCCCCAGCATTTT	CASSPQGDAQPQHF
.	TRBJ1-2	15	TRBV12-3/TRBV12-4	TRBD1	TGTGCCAGCAGTTTCAATCGGGACAGAAACTATGGCTACACCTTC	CASSFNRDRNYGYTF
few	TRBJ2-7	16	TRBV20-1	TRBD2	TGCAGTGCTAGAGTATTTCGGAGCGGGGGGTCGTACGAGCAGTACTTC	CSARVFRSGGSYEQYF
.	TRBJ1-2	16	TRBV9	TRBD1	TGTGCCAGCAGCGTACCCAGGGGGGGAGGCTCCTTTGGCTACACCTTC	CASSVPRGGGSFGYTF
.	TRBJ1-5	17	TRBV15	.	TGTGCCACCAGCAGAGACTACGGGCCTCCCCAAGGAAAGCCCCAGCATTTT	CATSRDYGPPQGKPQHF
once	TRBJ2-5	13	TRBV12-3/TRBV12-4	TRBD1	TGTGCCAGCAGGACCCGGCGAGGGGGCAAGCAGTACTTC	CASRTRRGGKQYF
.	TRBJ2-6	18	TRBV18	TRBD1	TGTGCCAGCTCACCCGACAGGGGTTTGGCCTCTGGGGCCAACGTCCTGACTTTC	CASSPDRGLASGANVLTF